This entry is about one T cell receptor (beta chain). What it binds is unknown. Random hexamers served to reverse transcribe roughly 0.5 to 1 ug RNA. TCRdb called the immunoSEQ multiplex PCR reads again in MiXCR, with one record for every CDR3 protein. Among about 180,000 distinct CDR3 sequences listed, just under 95% were seen once. Peripheral blood CD8+ and CD4+ T cells were profiled by TCR beta sequencing. The data were taken from a study of CD8 T cells in Susac syndrome. V was clipped by 3 bases and J by 5 bases, with 17 bases between them. Germline assignment: CDR1 MDHEN and CDR2 SYDVKM. The CDR3 is made up of 16 amino acids. Findings and caveats of the study: The Susac syndrome CD4+ T cell repertoires displayed no clonal expansion.

The chain couples TRBV28 to TRBJ1-5; D may be TRBD1 (6 bases). Sequencing was carried out using CD4+ T cells from PBMCs. The source of this sequence is a human donor with Susac syndrome. The CDR3 DNA reads TGTGCCAGCAGTTTGTTATCCGGGGGCAGGGATCAGCCCCAGCATTTT. This encodes CASSLLSGGRDQPQHF.